These 17 T cell receptor beta chains share one sample of origin, sequenced in a study of cytomegalovirus exposure and HLA in healthy donors. The PCR used 60 Vbeta and 13 Jbeta primers. Data came from immunoSEQ multiplex PCR; TCRdb stores just in-frame clones and leaves some out. Among 84,000 or so clones, over 65% were seen once, and the ten largest hold more than 2.5%. The sample taken for sequencing was PBMCs. The source is a man aged 50-60 years in good health and CMV-seronegative.

This clone has just a few counts. The gene calls are TRBV5-1 and TRBJ2-7; possibly TRBD2 for D (6 bases). The germline V gene has CDR1 SGHRS and CDR2 YFSETQ. This CDR3 region has 16 residues. Trimming stripped 1 base from V and 1 base from J, with 15 bases between. The DNA of the CDR3 is TGCGCCAGCAGCTTGCAAGGGCGGGGCGCGTCCTACGAGCAGTACTTC. This sequence encodes CASSLQGRGASYEQYF. The complete variable domain, with remaining parts taken from reference TRBV5-1 and TRBJ2-7, reads KAGVTQTPRYLIKTRGQQVTLSCSPISGHRSVSWYQQTPGQGLQFLFEYFSETQRNKGNFPGRFSGRQFSNSRSEMNVSTLELGDSALYLCASSLQGRGASYEQYFGPGTRLTVT.

This clone was seen only a few times. The rearrangement uses TRBV6-1 and TRBJ2-7; a possible D gene is TRBD1 (6 bases). This CDR3 comprises 14 residues. The germline gives CDR1 MNHNS, CDR2 SASEGT. Trimming removed 6 bases from V and 1 base from J, with 13 bases in between. CDR3 coding DNA: TGTGCCAGCAGCTTAGTGGGGGCTTCCTACGAGCAGTACTTC. This encodes CASSLVGASYEQYF.

Of note for this clone: Distinct nucleotide sequences in the sample also encode this CDR3. The chain couples TRBV30 to TRBJ2-2; D perhaps matches TRBD1 (6 bases). V was trimmed by 0 bases and J by 4 bases, leaving 9 bases between them. There are 14 residues in the CDR3. Germline CDR1 and CDR2: GTSNPN and SVGIG (reference sequence). In DNA form, the CDR3 reads TGTGCCTGGAGTGTGGACAGCCTCACCGGGGAGCTGTTTTTT. This sequence encodes CAWSVDSLTGELFF. The variable domain in full, completed from reference TRBV30 and TRBJ2-2, reads SQTIHQWPATLVQPVGSPLSLECTVEGTSNPNLYWYRQAAGRGLQLLFYSVGIGQISSEVPQNLSASRPQDRQFILSSKKLLLSDSGFYLCAWSVDSLTGELFFGEGSRLTVL.

By share, this clone ranks as medium-sized (0.01 to 0.1%). The V call is TRBV10-3, the J call TRBJ1-3; TRBD1 matches 12 bases. The J segment lost 3 bases and the V segment lost 11 bases, leaving 11 bases of the junction unmatched. Germline V gives CDR1 ENHRY, CDR2 SYGVKD. The CDR3 runs 16 residues. The chain's CDR3 is CAQQPGQGAFGNTIYF. In DNA, the CDR3 is TGTGCCCAACAACCGGGACAGGGGGCATTTGGAAACACCATATATTTT.

This clone is a singleton in its sample. The chain employs TRBV19 and TRBJ1-2; no reliable D call. V was clipped by 4 bases and J by 4 bases, with 13 bases between them. Germline lookup yields CDR1 LNHDA and CDR2 SQIVND (reference sequence). This CDR3 spans 14 amino acids. In DNA form, the CDR3 reads TGTGCCAGTAGTAGGCCCTGGGAGAGCTATGGCTACACCTTC. This gives the protein CASSRPWESYGYTF.

The chain carries TRBV14 and TRBJ1-4; 10 bases match TRBD1. CDR3 size: 18 residues. CDR1 is SGHDN and CDR2 is FVKESK in the germline V gene. V lost 3 bases and J lost 8; bases outside the gene matches: 15. The CDR3 coding sequence is TGTGCCAGCAGCCATCCTAGAAACGGGACAGGGGAAGACGAAAAACTGTTTTTT. Translated: CASSHPRNGTGEDEKLFF.

The V gene is TRBV6-5, the J gene TRBJ2-1, with D perhaps TRBD1 (5 bases). V was shortened by 6 bases and J by 5 bases, with 14 bases between the two germline ends. The CDR3 spans 14 residues. Germline V gene lookup returns CDR1 MNHEY and CDR2 SVGAGI. CDR3 amino acids: CASRRETDNNEQFF. DNA of the CDR3: TGTGCCAGCAGACGAGAGACAGACAACAATGAGCAGTTCTTC.

The chain links TRBV4-3 to TRBJ2-7; 7 nucleotides agree with TRBD2. CDR1 is LGHNA and CDR2 is YSLEER in the germline V gene. This CDR3 comprises 14 residues. V gave up 1 base and J gave up 3 bases; unmatched junction bases: 3. The CDR3 sequence: CASSQAGGGYEQYF. The CDR3 DNA reads as TGCGCCAGCAGCCAAGCGGGGGGAGGCTACGAGCAGTACTTC.

This chain uses TRBV19 with TRBJ1-6; maybe TRBD1 (6 bases). Trimming removed 4 bases at V and 7 bases at J, with 11 bases between. Germline CDR1 LNHDA, CDR2 SQIVND (reference sequence). The CDR3 is 14 residues long. CDR3 DNA: TGTGCCAGTAGTACGCTAGGGGGAAATTCACCCCTCCACTTT. Amino acid sequence: CASSTLGGNSPLHF.

This clone is a singleton in its sample. V gene TRBV30 combines with J gene TRBJ2-7; 7 bases are a match to TRBD2. The CDR3 runs to 19 residues. Germline-derived CDR1 and CDR2 are GTSNPN and SVGIG (reference sequence). V lost 2 bases and J lost 0; bases outside the gene matches: 19. CDR3 nucleotides: TGTGCCTGGAGTCGAATTAAGCTATCGGGACTAAGGAGCTCCTACGAGCAGTACTTC. Encoded protein: CAWSRIKLSGLRSSYEQYF.

This chain uses TRBV10-3 with TRBJ2-4; 8 bases agree with TRBD2. The junction had 29 bases not matched to a gene; V was cut back by 3 bases and J by 4 bases. CDR3 length: 23 residues. Germline CDR1 ENHRY, CDR2 SYGVKD. DNA for the CDR3: TGTGCCATCAGTGATGGGGCTGCGGGTCTTCGACGGACCGGGGGGGGCCGAAAAAACATTCAGTACTTC. This codes for CAISDGAAGLRRTGGGRKNIQYF.

The genes are TRBV6-4 and TRBJ1-6; 11 bases fit TRBD1. The trim removed 7 bases at V and 10 bases at J, leaving 9 bases unmatched. The CDR3 covers 15 residues. Per the germline V gene, CDR1 is MRHNA and CDR2 is SNTAGT. The CDR3 region has the DNA TGTGCCAGCAAGGACAGGGGGCTTCTTTCCTCACCCCTCCACTTT. Its translation: CASKDRGLLSSPLHF.

The CDR3: CASSYGLTASEQYF. DNA of the CDR3: TGTGCCAGCAGCTACGGACTTACAGCGAGCGAGCAGTACTTC. The chain couples TRBV11-2 to TRBJ2-7; D might be TRBD2 (5 bases). Germline CDR1 and CDR2: SGHAT and FQNNGV. CDR3 length equals 14 residues. Trimming stripped 4 bases from V and 6 bases from J, with 16 bases between.

The rearrangement links TRBV6-5 to TRBJ2-2, with D perhaps matching TRBD1 (6 bases). Germline CDR1 is MNHEY and CDR2 is SVGAGI. V lost 6 bases, J lost 5 bases, and 16 bases lay in between. CDR3 length: 15 residues. The CDR3 protein is CASRIQTQGTGELFF. The DNA for the CDR3 is TGTGCCAGCAGGATCCAAACACAGGGTACCGGGGAGCTGTTTTTT.

This clone was seen a single time. A read error may account for a junction end that differs from germline. The rearrangement joins TRBV7-9 to TRBJ2-1; weak D call: TRBD1 (6 bases). This CDR3 is 15 amino acids long. CDR1 is SEHNR, CDR2 FQNEAQ, per germline (reference sequence). CDR3 residues: CSSSLDRSTYNEQFF. The CDR3 nucleotides read TGTTCCAGCAGCTTAGACAGGAGTACCTACAATGAGCAGTTCTTC. Drawing the rest from reference TRBV7-9 and TRBJ2-1, the complete variable domain is DTGVSQNPRHKITKRGQNVTFRCDPISEHNRLYWYRQTLGQGPEFLTYFQNEAQLEKSRLLSDRFSAERPKGSFSTLEIQRTEQGDSAMYLCSSSLDRSTYNEQFFGPGTRLTVL.

The chain links TRBV4-1 to TRBJ2-1; a weak D match, TRBD2 (5 bases). Trimming shortened V by 0 bases and J by 6 bases, and 21 bases separated the two germline ends. Germline assignment: CDR1 MGHRA and CDR2 YSYEKL. The CDR3 has 18 amino acids. CDR3 coding DNA: TGCGCCAGCAGCCAAGATATGACCCGGGCAGCGGTCGGCAATGAGCAGTTCTTC. Protein sequence: CASSQDMTRAAVGNEQFF.

The chain has TRBV7-8 and TRBJ2-7; the match to TRBD2 covers 8 bases. The CDR3 has 13 residues. J lost 6 bases, V lost 6 bases, and 7 bases had no gene match. Germline V gene data show CDR1 as SGHVS and CDR2 as FQNEAQ. The CDR3 region has the DNA TGTGCCAGCAGTTATACCGGGACTAGCGAGCAGTACTTC. Amino acids: CASSYTGTSEQYF.